This T cell receptor (beta chain) came from a study of T cells in localized non-small cell lung cancer. The data were produced by immunoSEQ multiplex PCR, yet TCRdb's version contains in-frame clones alone and is incomplete. This sample carries under 35,000 clones, around 92% of them seen once, and the ten largest clones take 4% to 5%. This clone was observed once. J was trimmed by 4 bases and V by 4 bases; bases with no gene match: 7. CDR1 is SGHDT and CDR2 is YYEEEE in the germline V gene. This CDR3 contains 14 residues. The rearrangement uses TRBV5-6 and TRBJ1-1, with 7 bases lining up with TRBD1. The TCR was taken from a woman aged 35 to 69 with stage III lung adenocarcinoma. Source: peripheral blood mononuclear cells, taken before any cancer treatment. The CDR3 nucleotides read TGTGCCAGCAGCACCGGACAGGACGGCACTGAAGCTTTCTTT. This gives the protein CASSTGQDGTEAFF.